The 28 T cell receptor beta chains listed next were all sequenced from one sample in a study of a mutant IDH1 vaccine in newly diagnosed glioma. Only in-frame clones appear in the TCRdb table, and some are missing; sequencing was by immunoSEQ multiplex PCR. The data contain tens of thousands of clones, around 82% of them singletons. Time point indicated: week 47, end of study. Alongside topical imiquimod, each dose of vaccine comprised 300 ug of mutant IDH1 20-mer peptide. No antigen has been assigned to these receptors. The sample consisted of PBMCs, taken from a glioma patient whose treatment included an IDH1 peptide vaccine. The receptors here all came from a man aged 18 to 29 with glioma. Some clones in this sample may be carry-over from other donors' samples.

CDR3 protein: CASSVGGAETQYF. As DNA, the CDR3 is TGTGCCAGCAGCGTGGGAGGGGCAGAGACCCAGTACTTC. V gene TRBV9 combines with J gene TRBJ2-5; TRBD2 matches at 7 bases. Trimming took 2 bases from V and 4 from J; bases not matched to a gene: 2. In germline, CDR1 is SGDLS, CDR2 YYNGEE. The CDR3 consists of 13 residues.

This chain joins TRBV21-1 and TRBJ1-3. TRBV21-1 is described as a pseudogene. CDR3 length: 14 amino acids. CDR3 protein: CASLPGFSGNTIYF. The CDR3 DNA reads TGTGCCAGCCTCCCGGGGTTCTCTGGAAACACCATATATTTT.

The J gene is TRBJ1-4, the V gene TRBV28; D might be TRBD1 (5 bases). The CDR3 is 15 amino acids. The V gene lost 2 bases and the J gene lost 8 bases, with 15 bases spanning the gap. The germline V gene has CDR1 MDHEN and CDR2 SYDVKM. This CDR3 reads CASSLEAGTIEKLFF. CDR3 nucleotide sequence: TGTGCCAGCAGTTTAGAAGCAGGGACTATCGAAAAACTGTTTTTT.

The chain has TRBV30 and TRBJ2-2, with D perhaps matching TRBD1 (5 bases). Germline V gives CDR1 GTSNPN, CDR2 SVGIG (reference sequence). The CDR3 is 16 residues long. Trimming shortened V by 2 bases and J by 0 bases, and 13 bases separated the two germline ends. CDR3 sequence (DNA): TGTGCCTGGAGTACACCGACAGTGGCGAACACCGGGGAGCTGTTTTTT. Translating gives CAWSTPTVANTGELFF.

V usage is TRBV6-4 and J usage is TRBJ1-5; 7 bases map to TRBD1. V shed 2 bases, J shed 6 bases, and the junction held 16 bases outside the gene matches. This CDR3 comprises 18 residues. From germline, CDR1 is MRHNA and CDR2 SNTAGT. CDR3 region: CASSDRVRGGGILQPQHF. CDR3 nucleotide sequence: TGTGCCAGCAGTGACCGGGTAAGAGGGGGCGGGATACTTCAGCCCCAGCATTTT.

This clone has more than one count but fewer than ten. The chain carries TRBV5-1 and TRBJ2-7, with D unclear. V lost 0 bases, J lost 6 bases, and 16 bases lay in between. Germline V CDR1 and CDR2: SGHRS, YFSETQ. The CDR3 sequence is 15 residues long. The CDR3 sequence is CASSLAWQTWVEQYF. For the CDR3, the DNA is TGCGCCAGCAGCTTGGCCTGGCAGACCTGGGTCGAGCAGTACTTC.

The chain links TRBV2 to TRBJ2-5; the D is unclear. The CDR3 loop spans 11 amino acids. Between the trimmed V and J ends, which lost 6 bases and 4 bases, there was a span of 6 bases. In germline, CDR1 is SNHLY, CDR2 FYNNEI. This chain's CDR3 is CASSIGETQYF. CDR3 sequence (DNA): TGTGCCAGCAGCATAGGAGAGACCCAGTACTTC.

The rearrangement uses TRBV27 and TRBJ1-6; 11 bases fit TRBD1. V lost 1 base, J lost 8 bases, and 1 base stayed unmatched. The V gene's germline CDR1 is MNHEY and CDR2 SMNVEV (reference sequence). The CDR3 consists of 15 residues. The CDR3 here is CASSLLGQGDSPLHF. CDR3 coding DNA: TGTGCCAGCAGTTTATTGGGACAGGGGGATTCACCCCTCCACTTT.

This clone occurred a few times. The chain carries TRBV30 and TRBJ1-4; D call uncertain. Trimming removed 2 bases from V and 9 bases from J, with 7 bases in between. Germline lookup yields CDR1 GTSNPN and CDR2 SVGIG (reference sequence). The CDR3 length is 11 residues. The DNA for the CDR3 is TGTGCCTGGAGTCATCAGCAAAAACTGTTTTTT. This sequence encodes CAWSHQQKLFF.

This clone qualifies as medium-sized. V usage is TRBV4-1 and J usage is TRBJ1-2; D unclear. The CDR3 has 14 amino acids. The V and J ends lost 0 bases and 8 bases respectively, with 13 bases between them. CDR1 MGHRA and CDR2 YSYEKL come from the germline V gene. CDR3 sequence reads: CASSQDRGFGGYTF. CDR3 coding DNA: TGCGCCAGCAGCCAAGATCGCGGATTCGGAGGCTACACCTTC.

This clone is judged medium-sized. The chain couples TRBV13 to TRBJ2-1, with TRBD1 identical over 11 bases. This CDR3 has 15 amino acids. CDR1 PRHDT and CDR2 FYEKMQ come from the germline V gene (reference sequence). The J segment lost 5 bases and the V segment lost 4 bases, leaving 4 bases of the junction unmatched. The CDR3 region has the DNA TGTGCCAGCAGCTGGACAGGGGGCGTTAACAATGAGCAGTTCTTC. It translates to CASSWTGGVNNEQFF.

V usage is TRBV19 and J usage is TRBJ1-6; D ambiguous. Germline assignment: CDR1 LNHDA and CDR2 SQIVND (reference sequence). V was clipped by 5 bases and J by 6 bases, with 5 bases between them. There are 12 residues in the CDR3. The CDR3: CASSYSNSPLHF. DNA for the CDR3: TGTGCCAGTAGTTACAGTAATTCACCCCTCCACTTT.

The sample holds one count of this clone. J is TRBJ1-2 and V is TRBV4-1, with D possibly matching TRBD1 (6 bases). The CDR3 length is 15 residues. Germline V gene data show CDR1 as MGHRA and CDR2 as YSYEKL. The V end was cut by 0 bases, the J end by 6 bases, with 14 bases between. CDR3 amino acids: CASSQDRTGRDGYTF. DNA of the CDR3: TGCGCCAGCAGCCAAGATAGAACAGGGAGGGATGGCTACACCTTC.

The chain recombines TRBV5-4 with TRBJ2-7; maybe TRBD1 (5 bases). Germline CDR1 reads SGHNT; CDR2 reads YYREEE (reference sequence). CDR3 length: 15 residues. Trimming took off 4 bases at V and 1 base at J, with 15 bases between the two ends. CDR3 in DNA: TGTGCCAGCAGCCCCCTACCGACAGTGTCCTACGAGCAGTACTTC. It translates to CASSPLPTVSYEQYF.

This clone is classed as medium-sized (0.01 to 0.1%). The chain has TRBV9 and TRBJ2-1; TRBD2 agrees at 8 bases. The germline V gene encodes CDR1 SGDLS and CDR2 YYNGEE. V lost 4 bases and J lost 8; bases outside the gene matches: 8. This CDR3 has 14 amino acids. The chain's CDR3 is CASSTSGGGHEQFF. CDR3 bases: TGTGCCAGCAGCACGAGCGGGGGAGGTCATGAGCAGTTCTTC. The full variable domain, with the rest looked up from reference TRBV9 and TRBJ2-1, is DSGVTQTPKHLITATGQRVTLRCSPRSGDLSVYWYQQSLDQGLQFLIQYYNGEERAKGNILERFSAQQFPDLHSELNLSSLELGDSALYFCASSTSGGGHEQFFGPGTRLTVL.

The gene calls are TRBV19 and TRBJ2-1, with D perhaps TRBD2 (6 bases). Trimming stripped 4 bases from V and 5 bases from J, with 15 bases between. This CDR3 comprises 15 residues. CDR1 is LNHDA, CDR2 SQIVND, per germline (reference sequence). The CDR3 DNA reads as TGTGCCAGTAGTAAACTAGCAACGCAAAACAATGAGCAGTTCTTC. It encodes CASSKLATQNNEQFF.

This clone was observed once. The genes are TRBV7-9 and TRBJ2-1; unclear D gene. V was cut by 2 bases and J by 4 bases, with 12 bases left in between. Per germline, CDR1 SEHNR and CDR2 FQNEAQ (reference sequence). The CDR3 covers 15 residues. DNA for the CDR3: TGTGCCAGCAGCTTAATGACTGGCGGTTACAATGAGCAGTTCTTC. Amino acid sequence: CASSLMTGGYNEQFF.

The rearrangement uses TRBV2 and TRBJ1-2; the match to TRBD1 covers 9 bases. Germline loops: CDR1 SNHLY, CDR2 FYNNEI. The CDR3 has 15 residues. The V and J ends lost 6 bases and 0 bases, in that order; junction bases with no gene match: 5. The CDR3 nucleotides read TGTGCCAGCAGCGGGACAGGGAGGGCTAACTATGGCTACACCTTC. This translates into CASSGTGRANYGYTF.

V is TRBV5-1 and J is TRBJ1-4; 9 nucleotides match TRBD1. With V trimmed by 3 bases and J by 7 bases, 4 bases remained unmatched. CDR3 length: 14 residues. The germline gives CDR1 SGHRS, CDR2 YFSETQ. This chain's CDR3 is CASSYGTGSEKLFF. The CDR3 region has the DNA TGCGCCAGCAGCTACGGGACAGGGAGTGAAAAACTGTTTTTT.

The gene calls are TRBV6-5 and TRBJ2-1; 9 bases map to TRBD2. Germline V gives CDR1 MNHEY, CDR2 SVGAGI. The CDR3 is made up of 15 amino acids. V lost 2 bases, J lost 6 bases, and 5 bases stayed unmatched. The CDR3: CASSYAGGLSNEQFF. The CDR3 nucleotides read TGTGCCAGCAGTTACGCGGGAGGGCTTTCCAATGAGCAGTTCTTC.

CDR3 residues: CASSIRGINQPQHF. The CDR3 nucleotides read TGTGCCAGCAGTATCAGGGGCATAAATCAGCCCCAGCATTTT. The V and J genes are TRBV6-5 and TRBJ1-5, with D possibly TRBD1 on 6 matching bases. V was pared by 5 bases and J by 4 bases, with 12 bases between. Germline CDR1 MNHEY, CDR2 SVGAGI. The CDR3 totals 14 residues.

CDR3 loop: CASSPGTVYNQPQHF. For the CDR3, the DNA is TGTGCCAGCAGCCCCGGGACAGTATACAATCAGCCCCAGCATTTT. V and J are TRBV5-5 and TRBJ1-5; 7 bases match TRBD1. The J segment lost 3 bases and the V segment lost 4 bases, leaving 7 bases of the junction unmatched. Looked up from germline, CDR1 is SGHKS and CDR2 is YYEKEE (reference sequence). The CDR3 totals 15 residues.

The chain combines TRBV7-3 with TRBJ2-7; possibly TRBD2 for D (7 bases). Trimming removed 4 bases at V and 7 bases at J, with 14 bases between. The CDR3 loop spans 13 amino acids. Germline CDR1 SGHTA, CDR2 FQGTGA. The CDR3 is CASSSGGRGEQYF. The CDR3 region has the DNA TGTGCCAGCAGCTCCGGGGGGCGAGGAGAGCAGTACTTC. Combining the CDR3 with reference TRBV7-3 and TRBJ2-7 gives the whole variable domain GAGVSQTPSNKVTEKGKYVELRCDPISGHTALYWYRQSLGQGPEFLIYFQGTGAADDSGLPNDRFFAVRPEGSVSTLKIQRTERGDSAVYLCASSSGGRGEQYFGPGTRLTVT.

This clone was found a few times. This chain links TRBV18 with TRBJ2-3; no firm D call. V shed 2 bases and J shed 4 bases, with 7 bases lying between them. CDR3 length: 13 amino acids. Germline lookup yields CDR1 KGHSH and CDR2 LQKENI. The CDR3 DNA sequence: TGTGCCAGCTCACCATCTTTCGCAGATACGCAGTATTTT. This translates into CASSPSFADTQYF. The entire variable domain, with the rest obtained from reference TRBV18 and TRBJ2-3, is as follows: NAGVMQNPRHLVRRRGQEARLRCSPMKGHSHVYWYRQLPEEGLKFMVYLQKENIIDESGMPKERFSAEFPKEGPSILRIQQVVRGDSAAYFCASSPSFADTQYFGPGTRLTVL.

The rearrangement links TRBV2 to TRBJ1-2; D possibly corresponds to TRBD1 (6 bases). The CDR3 extends over 13 amino acids. Germline V gene data show CDR1 as SNHLY and CDR2 as FYNNEI. The V end lost 6 bases, the J end lost 8 bases, and 16 bases lay between the germline ends. CDR3 DNA: TGTGCCAGCAGCGACCCAGGGGTAGTAGGCTACACCTTC. Amino acid sequence: CASSDPGVVGYTF.

The chain uses TRBV28 and TRBJ1-2; D gene uncertain. V lost 2 bases and J 8 bases, leaving 9 bases between the germline ends. From germline, CDR1 is MDHEN and CDR2 SYDVKM. This CDR3 has 12 residues. CDR3 nucleotides: TGTGCCAGCAGTTTAGGCCCGGGGGGCTACACCTTC. Translating it yields CASSLGPGGYTF.

The gene calls are TRBV27 and TRBJ1-1; weak D call: TRBD1 (6 bases). V was trimmed by 0 bases and J by 3 bases, leaving 17 bases between them. Germline V lookup: CDR1 MNHEY, CDR2 SMNVEV (reference sequence). The CDR3 length is 17 residues. The CDR3 nucleotides are TGTGCCAGCAGTTTATCTGCTTATGTCGCAGGGGACACTGAAGCTTTCTTT. It specifies CASSLSAYVAGDTEAFF.

The V call is TRBV6-1, the J call TRBJ1-2, with TRBD1 matching 11 bases. V lost 2 bases, J lost 8 bases, and 7 bases stayed unmatched. The germline CDR1 and CDR2 sequences are MNHNS and SASEGT. The CDR3 is made up of 15 amino acids. In DNA, the CDR3 is TGTGCCAGCAGTGAATTTGGACAGGGGGCTTACGGCTACACCTTC. Residues: CASSEFGQGAYGYTF.